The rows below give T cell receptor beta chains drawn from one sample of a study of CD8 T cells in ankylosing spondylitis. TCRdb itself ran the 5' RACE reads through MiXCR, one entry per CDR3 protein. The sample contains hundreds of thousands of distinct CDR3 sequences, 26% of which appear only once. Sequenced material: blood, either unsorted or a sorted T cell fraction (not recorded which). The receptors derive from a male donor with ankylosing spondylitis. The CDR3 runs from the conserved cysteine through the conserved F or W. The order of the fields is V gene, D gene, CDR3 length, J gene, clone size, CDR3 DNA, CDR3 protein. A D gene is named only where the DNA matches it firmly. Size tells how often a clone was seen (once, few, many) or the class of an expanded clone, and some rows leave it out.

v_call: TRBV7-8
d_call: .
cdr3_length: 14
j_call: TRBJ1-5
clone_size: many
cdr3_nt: TGTGCCAGCAGCATCCGGGACTTCAATCAGCCCCAGCATTTT
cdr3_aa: CASSIRDFNQPQHF

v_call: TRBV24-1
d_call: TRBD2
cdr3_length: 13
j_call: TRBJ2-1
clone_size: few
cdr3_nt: TGTGCCACTTCCGGGACTAAGTACAATGAGCAGTTCTTC
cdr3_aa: CATSGTKYNEQFF

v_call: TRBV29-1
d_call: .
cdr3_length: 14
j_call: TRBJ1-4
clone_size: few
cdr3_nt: TGCAGCGTTGAGGGTGGGCCCAGGGGTGAAAAACTGTTTTTT
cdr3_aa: CSVEGGPRGEKLFF

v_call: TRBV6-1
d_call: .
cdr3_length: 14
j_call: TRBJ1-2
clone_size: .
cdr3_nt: TGTGCCAGCAGTCCTCAGGGGACTTTGTATGGCTACACCTTC
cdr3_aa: CASSPQGTLYGYTF

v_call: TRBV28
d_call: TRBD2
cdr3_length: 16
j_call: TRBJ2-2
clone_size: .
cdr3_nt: TGTGCCAGCAGTACCATAGCGGGAGGAAACACCGGGGAGCTGTTTTTT
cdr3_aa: CASSTIAGGNTGELFF

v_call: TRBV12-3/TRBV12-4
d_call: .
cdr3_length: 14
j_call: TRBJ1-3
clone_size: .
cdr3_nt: TGTGCCAGCAGTGCGGGGGAGACTGGAAACACCATATATTTT
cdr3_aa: CASSAGETGNTIYF

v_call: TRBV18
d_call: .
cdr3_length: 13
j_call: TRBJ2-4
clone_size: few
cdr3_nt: TGTGCCAGCTCACGGGACAAAAAAAACATTCAGTACTTC
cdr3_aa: CASSRDKKNIQYF

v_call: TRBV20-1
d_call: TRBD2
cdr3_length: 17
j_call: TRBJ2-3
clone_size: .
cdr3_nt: TGCAGTGCTTCCGGGACTAGCGGGATACGAAGCACAGGTACGCAGTATTTT
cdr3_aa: CSASGTSGIRSTGTQYF

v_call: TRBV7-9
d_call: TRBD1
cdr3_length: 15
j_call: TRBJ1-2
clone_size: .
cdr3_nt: TGTGCCAGCAGCTCGACAGGGGACCCTGATTATGGCTACACCTTC
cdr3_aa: CASSSTGDPDYGYTF

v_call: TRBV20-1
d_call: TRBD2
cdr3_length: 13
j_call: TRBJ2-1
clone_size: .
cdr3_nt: TGCAGTGCAGCCGGGACTAGCGTGGATGAGCAGTTCTTC
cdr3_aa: CSAAGTSVDEQFF

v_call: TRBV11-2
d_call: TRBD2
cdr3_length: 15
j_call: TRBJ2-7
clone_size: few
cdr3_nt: TGTGCCAGCAGAATGACTAGCGGGAATCGCTACGAGCAGTACTTC
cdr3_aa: CASRMTSGNRYEQYF

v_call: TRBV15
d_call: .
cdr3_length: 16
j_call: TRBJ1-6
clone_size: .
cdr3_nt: TGTGCCACCAGCAGCCTGACCATAACTGGGGATTCACCCCTCCACTTT
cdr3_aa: CATSSLTITGDSPLHF

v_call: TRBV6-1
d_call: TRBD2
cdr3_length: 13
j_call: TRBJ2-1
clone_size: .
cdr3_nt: TGTGCCAGCAGGGACCCTAGCGGAGGGGAGCAGTTCTTC
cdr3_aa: CASRDPSGGEQFF

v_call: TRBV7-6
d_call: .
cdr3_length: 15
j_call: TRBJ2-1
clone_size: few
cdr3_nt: TGTGCCAGCAGCGTAGCACGCCGAGATTACAATGAGCAGTTCTTC
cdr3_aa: CASSVARRDYNEQFF

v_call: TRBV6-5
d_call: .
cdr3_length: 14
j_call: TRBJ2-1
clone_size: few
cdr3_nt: TGTGCCAGCAGTGACTCGTGGGCCTACAATGAGCAGTTCTTC
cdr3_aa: CASSDSWAYNEQFF

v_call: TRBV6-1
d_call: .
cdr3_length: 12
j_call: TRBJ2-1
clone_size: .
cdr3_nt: TGTGCCAGCAGTGGAGCGCCCCGTGAGCAGTTCTTC
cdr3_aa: CASSGAPREQFF

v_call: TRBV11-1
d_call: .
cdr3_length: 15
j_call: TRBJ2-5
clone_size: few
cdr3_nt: TGTGCCAGCAGCTTAGGAAGGGCCCCCCAAGAGACCCAGTACTTC
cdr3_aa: CASSLGRAPQETQYF

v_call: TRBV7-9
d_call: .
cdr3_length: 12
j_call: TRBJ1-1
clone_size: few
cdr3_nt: TGTGCCAGCAGCCCCCCCCACACTGAAGCTTTCTTT
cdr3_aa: CASSPPHTEAFF

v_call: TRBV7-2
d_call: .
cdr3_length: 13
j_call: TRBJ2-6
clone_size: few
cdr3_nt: TGTGCCAGCAGCTCCCTCGTCAGGGAAAAACTGACTTTC
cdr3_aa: CASSSLVREKLTF

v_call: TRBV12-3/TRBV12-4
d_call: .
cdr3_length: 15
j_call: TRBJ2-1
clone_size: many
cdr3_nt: TGTGCCAGCAGTTTAAGGAGCGATACCTACAATGAGCAGTTCTTC
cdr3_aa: CASSLRSDTYNEQFF

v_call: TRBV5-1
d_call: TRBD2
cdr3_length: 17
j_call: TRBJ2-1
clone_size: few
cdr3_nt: TGCGCCAGCAGCTTGAGGTATGGACTAGCGGGCGACAATGAGCAGTTCTTC
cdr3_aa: CASSLRYGLAGDNEQFF

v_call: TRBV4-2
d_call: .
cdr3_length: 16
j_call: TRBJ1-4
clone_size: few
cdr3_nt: TGTGCCAGCAGCCAAGATGGAGGGCGCGTGGATGAAAAACTGTTTTTT
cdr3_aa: CASSQDGGRVDEKLFF

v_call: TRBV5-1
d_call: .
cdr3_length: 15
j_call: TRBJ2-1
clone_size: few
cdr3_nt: TGCGCCAGCAGCTTCGGAGGGGGTGGGTACAATGAGCAGTTCTTC
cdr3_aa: CASSFGGGGYNEQFF

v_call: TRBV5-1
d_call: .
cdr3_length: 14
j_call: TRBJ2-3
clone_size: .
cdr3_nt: TGCGCCAGCAGCTTGGAAGCGATCACAGATACGCAGTATTTT
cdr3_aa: CASSLEAITDTQYF

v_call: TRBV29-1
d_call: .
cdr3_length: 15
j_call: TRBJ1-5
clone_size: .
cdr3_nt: TGCAGCGTTTGGGAGTCGGGGGTGTCAAATCAGCCCCAGCATTTT
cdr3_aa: CSVWESGVSNQPQHF

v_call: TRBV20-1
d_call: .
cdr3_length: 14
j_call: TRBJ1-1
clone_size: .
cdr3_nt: TGCAGTGCTAGCCTTGGGGGCTTCGACACTGAAGCTTTCTTT
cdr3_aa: CSASLGGFDTEAFF

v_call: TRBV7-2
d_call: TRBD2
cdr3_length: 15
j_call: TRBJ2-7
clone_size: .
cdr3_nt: TGTGCCAGCAGCTTAAGAGCGGGAGGGGGCTACGAGCAGTACTTC
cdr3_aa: CASSLRAGGGYEQYF

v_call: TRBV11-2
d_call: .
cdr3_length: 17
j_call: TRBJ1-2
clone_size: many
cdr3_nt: TGTGCCAGCAGCCTGTCAACCGGGGGGCCCGAGATCTATGGCTACACCTTC
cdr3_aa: CASSLSTGGPEIYGYTF

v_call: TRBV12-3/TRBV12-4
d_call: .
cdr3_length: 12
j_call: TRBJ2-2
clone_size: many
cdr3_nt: TGTGCCAGCAGTTTCGGGGTAGGGGAGCTGTTTTTT
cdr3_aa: CASSFGVGELFF

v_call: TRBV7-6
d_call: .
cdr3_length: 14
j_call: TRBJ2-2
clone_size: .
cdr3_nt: TGTGCCAGCAGCAGTCTTAGGGGGACCGGGGAGCTGTTTTTT
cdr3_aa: CASSSLRGTGELFF

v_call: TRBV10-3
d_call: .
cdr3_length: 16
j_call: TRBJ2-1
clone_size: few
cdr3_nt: TGTGCCATCAGTGAGTTGAGGCGGGACACGCGGAATGAGCAGTTCTTC
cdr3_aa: CAISELRRDTRNEQFF

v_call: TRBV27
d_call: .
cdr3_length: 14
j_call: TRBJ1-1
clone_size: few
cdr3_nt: TGTGCCAGCAGTCGCGACAGGCTAAACACTGAAGCTTTCTTT
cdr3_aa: CASSRDRLNTEAFF

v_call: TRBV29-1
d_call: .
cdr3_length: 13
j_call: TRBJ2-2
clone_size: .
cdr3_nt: TGCAGCGTTGAAGAGCCGGTTCCCGGGGAGCTGTTTTTT
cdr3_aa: CSVEEPVPGELFF

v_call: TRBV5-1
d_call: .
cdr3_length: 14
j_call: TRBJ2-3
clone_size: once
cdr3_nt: TGCGCCAGCAGCCGGACCGACCGGGCAGATACGCAGTATTTT
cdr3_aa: CASSRTDRADTQYF

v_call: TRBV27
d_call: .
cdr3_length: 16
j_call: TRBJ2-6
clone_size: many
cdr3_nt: TGTGCCAGCAGTTTATCCCGAGCGGCCGGGGCCAACGTCCTGACTTTC
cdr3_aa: CASSLSRAAGANVLTF

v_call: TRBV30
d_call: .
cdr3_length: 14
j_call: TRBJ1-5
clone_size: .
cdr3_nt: TGTGCCTGGTCGAGAGGGGCGTACCGGCAGCCCCAGCATTTT
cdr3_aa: CAWSRGAYRQPQHF

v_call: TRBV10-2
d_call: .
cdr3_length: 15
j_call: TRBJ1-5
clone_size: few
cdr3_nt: TGCGCCAGCAGTGTATTTTCTTGGGGGAACCAGCCCCAGCATTTT
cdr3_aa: CASSVFSWGNQPQHF

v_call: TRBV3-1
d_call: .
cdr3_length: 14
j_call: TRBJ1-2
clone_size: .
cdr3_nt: TGTGCCAGCAGTCGTTTTGGACAAGACTATGGCTACACCTTC
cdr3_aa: CASSRFGQDYGYTF

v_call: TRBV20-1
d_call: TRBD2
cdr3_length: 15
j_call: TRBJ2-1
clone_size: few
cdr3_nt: TGCAGTGCTCGTGGACTAGCGGACTCCTACAATGAGCAGTTCTTC
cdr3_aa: CSARGLADSYNEQFF

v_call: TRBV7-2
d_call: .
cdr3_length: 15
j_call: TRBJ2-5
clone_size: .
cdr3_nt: TGTGCCAGCAGCTTAGGTGTGGCAGGCCCAGAGACCCAGTACTTC
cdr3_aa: CASSLGVAGPETQYF

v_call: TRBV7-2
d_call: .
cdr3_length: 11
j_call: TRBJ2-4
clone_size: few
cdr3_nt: TGTGCCAGCAGCCCGGGTAGCATTCAGTACTTC
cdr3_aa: CASSPGSIQYF

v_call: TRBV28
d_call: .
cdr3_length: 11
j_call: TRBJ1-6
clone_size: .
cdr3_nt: TGTGCCAGCAGCCAGTATCCACCCCTCCACTTT
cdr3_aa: CASSQYPPLHF

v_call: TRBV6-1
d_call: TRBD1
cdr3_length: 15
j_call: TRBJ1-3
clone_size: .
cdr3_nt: TGTGCCAGCAGCACGGACAGGTCTGGGGGAAACACCATATATTTT
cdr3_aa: CASSTDRSGGNTIYF

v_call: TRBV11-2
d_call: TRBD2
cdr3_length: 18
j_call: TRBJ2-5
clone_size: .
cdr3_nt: TGTGCCAGCAGCCCCTTGAGGACTAGCGGGAGGGAGGCGTCGACCCAGTACTTC
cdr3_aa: CASSPLRTSGREASTQYF

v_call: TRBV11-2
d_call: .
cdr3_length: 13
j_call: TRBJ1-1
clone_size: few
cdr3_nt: TGTGCCAGCACGCGCTGGGAGAACACTGAAGCTTTCTTT
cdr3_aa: CASTRWENTEAFF